This TCR beta chain was identified during a study of T cell responses to AZD1222 COVID-19 vaccine. The study, taken as a whole, reports: Along spike, vaccine-associated CD4 TCRs were found throughout, with dominance at 160-218 and 743-854. Among AZD1222 vaccinees, only five or six were seropositive at baseline. Increased Spike-specific TCR breadth and depth were observed after two AZD1222 doses. Sampling that yielded the repertoires occurred only after the peak T cell response.

Some clones are missing from TCRdb's copy, which holds only in-frame ones; the method was immunoSEQ multiplex PCR. Altogether roughly 110,000 clones are present, roughly nine tenths being singletons, with the ten largest covering roughly 4.5%. Trimming removed 2 bases from V and 13 bases from J; junction bases left unmatched: 6. Germline-derived CDR1 and CDR2 are LNHDA and SQIVND (reference sequence). The CDR3 totals 13 residues. A remark on this clone: Its target is not known.

This sequence originates from an adult in good health. The source material was peripheral blood, sampled on day 0 of AZD1222 vaccination. This chain uses TRBV19 with TRBJ1-4; TRBD1 matches 8 bases. The CDR3 DNA sequence: TGTGCCAGTAGTATATTCACCGGGACAGGACTGTTTTTT. Its protein is CASSIFTGTGLFF.